The T cell receptor (beta chain) described here comes from a study of T cells in Graves' hyperthyroidism and ophthalmopathy. For this clonotype: No antigen is known for it.

It was uncontrolled infection, other autoimmune disease, pregnancy or lactation that excluded patients. Regions amplified from RNA transcripts were the TCR beta CDR3 regions. With the HTBI primer set, the TCR CDR3 went through a first round of RT-PCR. MiXCR, applied by TCRdb to the multiplex PCR reads, yields one record per CDR3 protein. The sample lists fewer than 650,000 distinct CDR3 sequences, 46% occurring once. Whole-study results and caveats: Model-based prediction identified ophthalmopathy a median about 6 months prior to its onset.

V lost 4 bases and J lost 1; bases outside the gene matches: 3. This CDR3 is built from 15 residues. The germline CDR1 and CDR2 sequences are SGHVS and FNYEAQ. This sequence was found in an adult woman with Graves' disease, either hyperthyroidism or ophthalmopathy (not recorded which). This chain links TRBV7-6 with TRBJ1-1; TRBD1 matches at 10 bases. The source material was peripheral blood or thyroid tissue (not recorded which). CDR3 amino acids: CASSYGTGENTEAFF. Here the CDR3 DNA reads TGTGCCAGCAGCTACGGGACAGGGGAGAACACTGAAGCTTTCTTT. Using reference TRBV7-6 and TRBJ1-1 for the parts outside the CDR3, the full variable domain is GAGVSQSPRYKVTKRGQDVALRCDPISGHVSLYWYRQALGQGPEFLTYFNYEAQQDKSGLPNDRFSAERPEGSISTLTIQRTEQRDSAMYRCASSYGTGENTEAFFGQGTRLTVV.